These 28 T cell receptor beta chains came from one sample sequenced in a study of blood T cell repertoires in COVID-19. Using immunoSEQ multiplex PCR, the repertoire was profiled, and TCRdb retains in-frame clones only, with some absent. The table lists a few hundred thousand clones, roughly 86% of them singletons. What was sequenced was peripheral blood. The receptor source for this set is a woman aged 30 to 39 who had recovered from COVID-19.

The rearrangement uses TRBV19 and TRBJ2-5; D possibly corresponds to TRBD1 (5 bases). Germline V gene data show CDR1 as LNHDA and CDR2 as SQIVND (reference sequence). This CDR3 has 13 amino acids. V was shortened by 3 bases and J by 5 bases, with 10 bases between the two germline ends. The CDR3 loop is CASSIPTAETQYF. The DNA for the CDR3 is TGTGCCAGTAGTATCCCGACAGCCGAGACCCAGTACTTC.

This chain uses TRBV3-1 (or the pseudogene TRBV3-2) with TRBJ1-2; D is unresolved. The CDR3 is 14 amino acids. Trimming took 3 bases from V and 7 from J, leaving 15 bases between them. CDR1 is LGHDT, CDR2 YNNKEL, per germline (reference sequence). CDR3 region: CASSHLAGEVGYTF. DNA of the CDR3: TGTGCCAGCAGCCATTTAGCCGGGGAGGTTGGCTACACCTTC.

A note on this clone: Different DNA sequences within this sample yield the same CDR3. The V call is TRBV11-2, the J call TRBJ2-3; D uncertain. V was pared by 0 bases and J by 4 bases, with 5 bases between. Germline CDR1 SGHAT, CDR2 FQNNGV. The CDR3 is 13 amino acids. The CDR3 is CASSLDLADTQYF. In nucleotides, the CDR3 is TGTGCCAGCAGCTTAGATCTCGCAGATACGCAGTATTTT.

J is TRBJ2-5 and V is TRBV7-9; tentative D call: TRBD2 (6 bases). Germline CDR1 reads SEHNR; CDR2 reads FQNEAQ (reference sequence). The CDR3 contains 13 residues. Trimming removed 4 bases at V and 4 bases at J, with 10 bases between. CDR3: CASSSWDLETQYF. CDR3 DNA: TGTGCCAGCAGCTCCTGGGACTTAGAGACCCAGTACTTC.

The rearrangement uses TRBV7-2 and TRBJ2-7; D gene unclear. This CDR3 is built from 12 residues. CDR1 is SGHTA and CDR2 is FQGNSA in the germline V gene. The V and J ends lost 3 bases and 0 bases respectively, with 3 bases between them. CDR3 coding DNA: TGTGCCAGCAGCTTTATCTCCTACGAGCAGTACTTC. This encodes CASSFISYEQYF.

The genes are TRBV7-8 and TRBJ1-2; D uncertain. The CDR3 loop spans 15 amino acids. Germline V lookup: CDR1 SGHVS, CDR2 FQNEAQ. The V gene lost 4 bases and the J gene lost 6 bases, with 18 bases spanning the gap. CDR3 region: CASSSQVGSKDGYTF. CDR3 nucleotides: TGTGCCAGCAGCTCCCAGGTGGGCTCAAAGGATGGCTACACCTTC.

The chain joins TRBV5-1 to TRBJ2-3; TRBD2 agrees at 9 bases. Germline values: CDR1 SGHRS, CDR2 YFSETQ. This CDR3 comprises 17 residues. V dropped 4 bases and J dropped 6; count of bases not matched to a gene: 15. The CDR3, as DNA: TGCGCCAGCAGCCGAGCGGGACTAGCAGGAGGGGCGGATACGCAGTATTTT. Encoded protein: CASSRAGLAGGADTQYF. Based on the CDR3 plus reference TRBV5-1 and TRBJ2-3, the full variable domain is KAGVTQTPRYLIKTRGQQVTLSCSPISGHRSVSWYQQTPGQGLQFLFEYFSETQRNKGNFPGRFSGRQFSNSRSEMNVSTLELGDSALYLCASSRAGLAGGADTQYFGPGTRLTVL.

J is TRBJ2-5 and V is TRBV9; maybe TRBD1 (6 bases). V lost 4 bases and J lost 2, with 18 bases in between. Per germline, CDR1 SGDLS and CDR2 YYNGEE. CDR3 length equals 16 residues. Here the CDR3 DNA reads TGTGCCAGCAGCTCAAGGGCGGGTAGGGGGCAAGAGACCCAGTACTTC. This codes for CASSSRAGRGQETQYF.

CDR3 bases: TGTGCCAGCAGCCCAGGGTCCGTCACGATCACAGATACGCAGTATTTT. It is translated as CASSPGSVTITDTQYF. The chain has TRBV7-3 and TRBJ2-3; tentative D call: TRBD1 (5 bases). The CDR3 totals 16 residues. Germline V gene sequence: CDR1 SGHTA, CDR2 FQGTGA. Trimming left V 5 bases short and J 2 bases short, with 17 bases between.

The chain links TRBV9 to TRBJ2-6, with 12 positions matching TRBD1. CDR1 is SGDLS, CDR2 YYNGEE, per germline. This CDR3 has 17 amino acids. Trimming took 3 bases from V and 3 from J; bases not matched to a gene: 4. The CDR3 spells CASSEGQGALGANVLTF. CDR3 nucleotides: TGTGCCAGCAGCGAGGGACAGGGGGCGCTTGGGGCCAACGTCCTGACTTTC.

The rearrangement joins TRBV11-2 to TRBJ1-5; D unclear. This CDR3 comprises 12 residues. V was shortened by 5 bases and J by 7 bases, with 9 bases between the two germline ends. The V gene's germline CDR1 is SGHAT and CDR2 FQNNGV. CDR3 region: CASSAEMQPQHF. CDR3 nucleotides: TGTGCCAGCAGCGCAGAAATGCAGCCCCAGCATTTT.

V is TRBV2 and J is TRBJ2-3; D might be TRBD2 (6 bases). The germline CDR1 and CDR2 sequences are SNHLY and FYNNEI. V lost 5 bases, J lost 8 bases, and 11 bases lay in between. The CDR3 covers 12 residues. DNA for the CDR3: TGTGCCAGCAGTCGGGAGTCATCTACGCAGTATTTT. Residues: CASSRESSTQYF.

The rearrangement links TRBV19 to TRBJ1-2, with 9 positions matching TRBD1. J was trimmed by 3 bases and V by 8 bases; bases with no gene match: 10. The CDR3 has 15 amino acids. CDR1 is LNHDA and CDR2 is SQIVND in the germline V gene (reference sequence). CDR3 loop: CASFSWDRDDYGYTF. The CDR3 bases are TGTGCCAGTTTTAGCTGGGACAGGGACGACTATGGCTACACCTTC.

The V and J genes are TRBV6-6 and TRBJ2-2; possible D gene TRBD2, 5 bases. V lost 2 bases and J lost 0, with 10 bases in between. The CDR3 has 16 amino acids. The germline V gene has CDR1 MNHNY and CDR2 SVGAGI (reference sequence). CDR3 sequence (DNA): TGTGCCAGCAGTTACGCCGACTACCCGAACACCGGGGAGCTGTTTTTT. Residues: CASSYADYPNTGELFF.

The chain links TRBV7-9 to TRBJ1-1; 8 bases map to TRBD1. Germline CDR1 reads SEHNR; CDR2 reads FQNEAQ (reference sequence). The ends lost 7 bases at V and 5 bases at J; junction bases unmatched: 9. The CDR3 covers 14 residues. The CDR3 here is CASNPGTGGTEAFF. For the CDR3, the DNA is TGTGCCAGCAACCCCGGCACAGGGGGGACTGAAGCTTTCTTT.

The J gene is TRBJ1-1, the V gene TRBV6-5; D gene ambiguous. Germline CDR1 is MNHEY and CDR2 is SVGAGI. This CDR3 spans 13 amino acids. V gave up 10 bases and J gave up 2 bases, with 14 bases separating them. CDR3 region: CATAVRENTEAFF. DNA of the CDR3: TGTGCCACCGCGGTGAGGGAAAACACTGAAGCTTTCTTT.

The gene calls are TRBV18 and TRBJ2-1; 13 bases are a match to TRBD2. Per the germline V gene, CDR1 is KGHSH and CDR2 is LQKENI. V dropped 3 bases and J dropped 8; count of bases not matched to a gene: 4. This CDR3 is built from 15 residues. This CDR3 is CASSPGTSGVDEQFF. CDR3 nucleotides: TGTGCCAGCTCACCCGGGACTAGCGGGGTTGATGAGCAGTTCTTC.

CDR3 nucleotides: TGTGCCAGCAGCTCGGGAGCGGGCTCTGGAAACACCATATATTTT. The encoded protein is CASSSGAGSGNTIYF. The chain employs TRBV7-2 and TRBJ1-3; D is undetermined. V was pared by 4 bases and J by 0 bases, with 10 bases between. The CDR3 contains 15 residues. The germline V gene has CDR1 SGHTA and CDR2 FQGNSA.

The V gene is TRBV5-1, the J gene TRBJ1-2, with D unclear. V was trimmed by 8 bases and J by 3 bases, leaving 8 bases between them. This CDR3 region has 11 residues. Germline CDR1 reads SGHRS; CDR2 reads YFSETQ. DNA for the CDR3: TGCGCCAGTCAGAGCGACTATGGCTACACCTTC. Its translation: CASQSDYGYTF. The full variable domain, in which reference TRBV5-1 and TRBJ1-2 provide the parts outside the CDR3, is KAGVTQTPRYLIKTRGQQVTLSCSPISGHRSVSWYQQTPGQGLQFLFEYFSETQRNKGNFPGRFSGRQFSNSRSEMNVSTLELGDSALYLCASQSDYGYTFGSGTRLTVV.

This clone was counted between two and nine times. V gene TRBV28 combines with J gene TRBJ1-3, with D tentatively TRBD1 (5 bases). Germline values: CDR1 MDHEN, CDR2 SYDVKM. The V end lost 4 bases, the J end lost 0 bases, and 13 bases lay between the germline ends. The CDR3 length is 16 residues. CDR3 residues: CASSSGQHRSGNTIYF. As DNA, the CDR3 is TGTGCCAGCAGTTCCGGACAACATCGCTCTGGAAACACCATATATTTT.

V is TRBV6-2 or TRBV6-3 and J is TRBJ1-1; the match to TRBD1 covers 7 bases. V was clipped by 1 base and J by 6 bases; unmatched bases: 5. The germline CDR1 and CDR2 sequences are MNHEY and SVGEGT. CDR3 length equals 14 residues. CDR3: CASSYLGQSAEAFF. The CDR3 DNA reads TGTGCCAGCAGTTACTTGGGACAGTCGGCTGAAGCTTTCTTT.

V is TRBV6-5 and J is TRBJ2-2; a weak D match, TRBD1 (7 bases). Trimming removed 6 bases from V and 5 bases from J, with 13 bases in between. The CDR3 is 14 residues long. CDR1 and CDR2 (germline): MNHEY, SVGAGI. CDR3 DNA sequence: TGTGCCAGCAGGGAGGGGGCAGGTACCGGGGAGCTGTTTTTT. Amino acids: CASREGAGTGELFF.

The V gene is TRBV7-8, the J gene TRBJ1-2; no firm D call. V was cut by 1 base and J by 4 bases, with 10 bases left in between. Germline loops: CDR1 SGHVS, CDR2 FQNEAQ. The CDR3 sequence is 14 residues long. The CDR3 here is CASSLGRFGYGYTF. Here the CDR3 DNA reads TGTGCCAGCAGCTTAGGGAGGTTCGGCTATGGCTACACCTTC.

This clone was counted a few times. The chain combines TRBV3-1 (or the pseudogene TRBV3-2) with TRBJ2-7; possibly TRBD2 for D (5 bases). The CDR3 spans 14 residues. Germline CDR1 LGHDT, CDR2 YNNKEL (reference sequence). Trimming took off 1 base at V and 6 bases at J, with 13 bases between the two ends. The CDR3, as DNA: TGTGCCAGCAGCCAAGTTGGACGGGGATCCGAGCAGTACTTC. It translates to CASSQVGRGSEQYF.

The rearrangement joins TRBV5-4 to TRBJ1-4; 8 bases map to TRBD1. V was pared by 2 bases and J by 1 base, with 1 base of the junction left unmatched. Germline CDR1 SGHNT, CDR2 YYREEE (reference sequence). CDR3 size: 15 residues. CDR3: CASSLQGETNEKLFF. CDR3 nucleotides: TGTGCCAGCAGCTTACAGGGGGAAACTAATGAAAAACTGTTTTTT.

V and J are TRBV7-3 and TRBJ2-5; D is uncertain. The CDR3 runs 13 residues. V was clipped by 0 bases and J by 3 bases, with 5 bases between them. CDR1 SGHTA and CDR2 FQGTGA come from the germline V gene. CDR3 residues: CASSLTHKETQYF. In DNA, the CDR3 is TGTGCCAGCAGCTTAACCCACAAAGAGACCCAGTACTTC.

CDR3 protein: CASGRGDTGELFF. CDR3 nucleotides: TGTGCCAGCGGCCGCGGGGACACCGGGGAGCTGTTTTTT. The chain recombines TRBV27 with TRBJ2-2; D may be TRBD2 (6 bases). The CDR3 loop spans 13 amino acids. Germline V CDR1 and CDR2: MNHEY, SMNVEV (reference sequence). Trimming took 8 bases from V and 3 from J, leaving 10 bases between them.

This clone was counted once. The chain is built from TRBV10-3 and TRBJ1-1; TRBD1 is a possible D gene (6 bases). The CDR3 is made up of 14 amino acids. Trimming cost V 5 bases and J 1 base, with 11 bases left between them. Germline V gives CDR1 ENHRY, CDR2 SYGVKD. The CDR3 spells CAISTQGTNTEAFF. The CDR3 region has the DNA TGTGCCATCAGTACACAGGGCACGAACACTGAAGCTTTCTTT.